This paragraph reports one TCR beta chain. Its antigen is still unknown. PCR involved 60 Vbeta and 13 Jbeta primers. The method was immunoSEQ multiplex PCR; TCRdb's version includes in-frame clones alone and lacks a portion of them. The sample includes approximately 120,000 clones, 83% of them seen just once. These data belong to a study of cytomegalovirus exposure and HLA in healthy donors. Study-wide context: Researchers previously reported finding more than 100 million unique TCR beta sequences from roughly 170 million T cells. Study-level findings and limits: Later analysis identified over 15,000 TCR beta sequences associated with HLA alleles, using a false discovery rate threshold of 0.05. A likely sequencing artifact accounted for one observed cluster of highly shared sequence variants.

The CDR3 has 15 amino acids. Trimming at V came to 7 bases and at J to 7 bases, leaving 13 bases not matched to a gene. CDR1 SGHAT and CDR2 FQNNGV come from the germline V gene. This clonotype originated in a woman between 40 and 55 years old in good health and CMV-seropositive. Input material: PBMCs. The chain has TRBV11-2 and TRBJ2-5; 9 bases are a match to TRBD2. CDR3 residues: CASTRMVAGEGTQYF. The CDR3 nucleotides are TGTGCCAGCACCCGAATGGTAGCGGGAGAAGGGACCCAGTACTTC. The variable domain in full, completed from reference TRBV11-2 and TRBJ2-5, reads EAGVAQSPRYKIIEKRQSVAFWCNPISGHATLYWYQQILGQGPKLLIQFQNNGVVDDSQLPKDRFSAERLKGVDSTLKIQPAKLEDSAVYLCASTRMVAGEGTQYFGPGTRLLVL.